Given below is one T cell receptor (delta chain) in context. The antigen remains undetermined. Germline CDR1 is TSWWSYY and CDR2 is QGS. The CDR3 has 21 amino acids. V shed 5 bases, J shed 0 bases, and the junction held 23 bases outside the gene matches. The data belong to a study of Vδ1+ human thymocytes. The study's findings and limits: Highly polyclonal TRG and TRD repertoires with Gaussian CDR3 length distributions appeared in thymus.

Extracted RNA was reverse transcribed into cDNA. Pooled V-gene forward primers with one constant-region reverse primer generated the CDR3 amplicons by multiplex PCR. TCRdb redid the clone calls on the multiplex PCR reads with CATT. The sample holds 70,000 to 90,000 delta-chain clones, about 30% seen once. This clonotype was obtained from a boy in the first two years of life who had congenital heart surgery. This chain joins TRDV1 and TRDJ1; 8 bases are a match to TRDD2. The sequenced sample was Vdelta1+ gamma-delta thymocytes from the thymus. Subset of the sample: FACS-sorted CD3+ TCRalphabeta- TCRVdelta1+ TCRVdelta2- thymocytes. The CDR3 is CALGIALFLPSYWSHTDKLIF. DNA for the CDR3: TGTGCTCTTGGGATAGCCCTCTTCCTACCCTCGTACTGGTCCCACACCGATAAACTCATCTTT.